This T cell receptor beta chain emerged from a study of OX40 agonist ivuxolimab in advanced cancers. Study outcomes and limitations: Which antigen the expanded peripheral T cells recognized is unknown.

Profiled with immunoSEQ multiplex PCR; TCRdb holds only in-frame clones, not every one. Of about 53,000 clones listed, 88% were seen once; the top ten hold about 1.5%. As to this clone: Its target is not known.

The sample here was CD4+ or CD8+ T cells sorted from blood, taken in a trial of the OX40 agonist ivuxolimab. This receptor was taken from an adult with an advanced solid tumor such as melanoma, head and neck, liver or kidney cancer.

CDR3 sequence (DNA): TGTGCCAGCAGTCCAGACGGAAACTATGGCTACACCTTC. It translates to CASSPDGNYGYTF. The V and J genes are TRBV6-6 and TRBJ1-2; D is ambiguous. The CDR3 runs to 13 residues. Germline assignment: CDR1 MNHNY and CDR2 SVGAGI (reference sequence). Trimming pared 5 bases from V and 2 bases from J, leaving 9 bases between.